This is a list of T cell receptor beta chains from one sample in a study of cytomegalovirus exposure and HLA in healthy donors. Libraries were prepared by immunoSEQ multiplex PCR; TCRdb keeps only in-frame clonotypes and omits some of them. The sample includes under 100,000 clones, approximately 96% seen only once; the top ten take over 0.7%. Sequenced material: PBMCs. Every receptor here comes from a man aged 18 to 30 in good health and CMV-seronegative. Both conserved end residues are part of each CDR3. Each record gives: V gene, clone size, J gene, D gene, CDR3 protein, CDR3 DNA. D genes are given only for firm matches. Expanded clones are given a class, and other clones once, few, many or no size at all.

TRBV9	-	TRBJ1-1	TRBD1	CASSPGTEDTEAFF	TGTGCCAGCAGCCCGGGGACAGAGGACACTGAAGCTTTCTTT
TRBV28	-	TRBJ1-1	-	CASRGGLYEAFF	TGTGCCAGCAGGGGGGGGCTGTACGAAGCTTTCTTT
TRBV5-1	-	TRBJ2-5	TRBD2	CASSSIAGEGETQYF	TGCGCCAGCAGCAGCATAGCGGGAGAGGGGGAGACCCAGTACTTC
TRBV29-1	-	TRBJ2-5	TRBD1	CSVEDQDREYQETQYF	TGCAGCGTTGAAGATCAGGACAGGGAGTACCAAGAGACCCAGTACTTC
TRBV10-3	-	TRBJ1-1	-	CAISERGTEAFF	TGTGCCATCAGTGAGCGGGGGACTGAAGCTTTCTTT
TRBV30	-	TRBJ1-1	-	CAWSAATDTEAFF	TGTGCCTGGAGTGCCGCTACGGACACTGAAGCTTTCTTT
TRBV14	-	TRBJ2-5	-	CASSQDKQKKQETQYF	TGTGCCAGCAGCCAAGATAAACAGAAAAAACAAGAGACCCAGTACTTC
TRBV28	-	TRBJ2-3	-	CASSPGSGTQYF	TGTGCCAGCAGTCCGGGGTCCGGGACGCAGTATTTT
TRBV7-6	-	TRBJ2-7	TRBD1	CASSARTGGSLSGYEQYF	TGTGCCAGCAGCGCAAGGACAGGGGGCTCCCTATCGGGCTACGAGCAGTACTTC
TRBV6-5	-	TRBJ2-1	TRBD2	CASSLSGRATVWFF	TGTGCCAGCAGTTTAAGCGGGAGGGCCACTGTTTGGTTCTTC
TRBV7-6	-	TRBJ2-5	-	CASSLGDRLQETQYF	TGTGCCAGCAGCTTAGGTGACAGACTCCAAGAGACCCAGTACTTC
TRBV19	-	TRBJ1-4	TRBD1	CASSVLQGAGEKLFF	TGTGCCAGTAGTGTCCTACAGGGGGCGGGTGAAAAACTGTTTTTT
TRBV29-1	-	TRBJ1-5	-	CSVEESGGGQPQHF	TGCAGCGTTGAAGAGTCCGGGGGTGGTCAGCCCCAGCATTTT
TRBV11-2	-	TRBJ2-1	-	CASSFMEPVPYNEQFF	TGTGCCAGCAGCTTCATGGAGCCGGTACCCTACAATGAGCAGTTCTTC
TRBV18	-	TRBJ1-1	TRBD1	CASSPQGAGTEAFF	TGTGCCAGCTCACCGCAGGGGGCCGGAACTGAAGCTTTCTTT
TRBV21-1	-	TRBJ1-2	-	CASSKVVTGWDYGYTF	TGTGCCAGCAGCAAGGTGGTTACAGGGTGGGACTATGGCTACACCTTC
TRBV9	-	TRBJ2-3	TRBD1	CASSPEDRAWITDTQYF	TGTGCCAGCAGCCCCGAGGACAGGGCGTGGATCACAGATACGCAGTATTTT
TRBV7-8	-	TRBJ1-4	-	CASSSQVATGATNEKLFF	TGTGCCAGCAGCTCCCAGGTTGCGACAGGTGCAACTAATGAAAAACTGTTTTTT
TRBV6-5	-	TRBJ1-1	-	CASSYGGGIYTEAFF	TGTGCCAGCAGTTACGGGGGGGGGATATACACTGAAGCTTTCTTT
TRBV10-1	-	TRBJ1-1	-	CASSGLRDTEAFF	TGCGCCAGCAGTGGGCTCAGGGACACTGAAGCTTTCTTT
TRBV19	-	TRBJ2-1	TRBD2	CARVSRTSVVWSSYNEQFF	TGTGCCAGAGTCAGCCGGACTAGCGTTGTATGGAGCTCCTACAATGAGCAGTTCTTC
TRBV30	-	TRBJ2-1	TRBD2	CAWSVSGGEQFF	TGTGCCTGGAGTGTGTCGGGAGGCGAGCAGTTCTTC
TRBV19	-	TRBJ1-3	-	CASSKTATSGNTIYF	TGTGCCAGTAGTAAGACAGCGACCTCTGGAAACACCATATATTTT
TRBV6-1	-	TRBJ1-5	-	CASSEFPQPSNQPQHF	TGTGCCAGCAGTGAATTTCCACAGCCTAGCAATCAGCCCCAGCATTTT
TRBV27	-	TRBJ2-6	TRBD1	CASSLMARTGVTSGANVLTF	TGTGCCAGCAGTCTTATGGCCCGGACAGGGGTGACCTCTGGGGCCAACGTCCTGACTTTC
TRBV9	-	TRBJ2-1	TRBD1	CASSERTGGRISLNEQFF	TGTGCCAGCAGCGAGAGGACAGGGGGAAGAATAAGCCTCAATGAGCAGTTCTTC
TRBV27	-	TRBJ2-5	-	CASSFTGLETQYF	TGTGCCAGCAGTTTTACAGGGCTAGAGACCCAGTACTTC
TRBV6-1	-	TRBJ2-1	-	CASSTGNSYNEQFF	TGTGCCAGTTCGACAGGCAACTCCTACAATGAGCAGTTCTTC
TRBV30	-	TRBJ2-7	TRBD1	CAWSIEGQLFF	TGTGCCTGGAGTATCGAGGGACAGCTCTTCTTC
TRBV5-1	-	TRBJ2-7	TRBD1	CASSLGTAVSYEQYF	TGCGCCAGCAGCCTCGGGACAGCCGTCTCCTACGAGCAGTACTTC
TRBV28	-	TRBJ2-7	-	CASSPNPPGAPSYEQYF	TGTGCCAGCAGCCCTAACCCCCCAGGGGCTCCCTCCTACGAGCAGTACTTC
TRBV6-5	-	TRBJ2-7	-	CASTSDRSNEQYF	TGTGCCAGCACCAGCGACAGATCTAACGAGCAGTACTTC
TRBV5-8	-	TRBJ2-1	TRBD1	CASIGLRTGGLGEQFF	TGTGCCAGCATAGGGTTGAGGACAGGGGGATTGGGTGAGCAGTTCTTC
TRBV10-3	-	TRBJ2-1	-	CATLRSGLEDEQFF	TGTGCCACCCTTAGAAGCGGACTTGAAGATGAGCAGTTCTTC
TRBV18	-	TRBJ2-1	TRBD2	CASSPRTSGSSYNEQFF	TGTGCCAGCTCACCACGGACTAGCGGAAGCTCCTACAATGAGCAGTTCTTC
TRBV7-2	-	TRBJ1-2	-	CASSRSGDGGTYGYTF	TGTGCCAGCAGCCGGAGCGGGGACGGTGGGACTTATGGCTACACCTTC
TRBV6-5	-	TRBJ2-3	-	CASSKGIPVVDTQYF	TGTGCCAGCAGTAAGGGGATTCCCGTGGTAGATACGCAGTATTTT
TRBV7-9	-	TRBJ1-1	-	CASSSPGEAFF	TGTGCCAGCAGTTCCCCCGGTGAAGCTTTCTTT
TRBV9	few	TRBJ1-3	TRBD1	CASSAAGGSGNTIYF	TGTGCCAGCAGCGCGGCAGGGGGTTCTGGAAACACCATATATTTT
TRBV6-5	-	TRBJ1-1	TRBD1	CASSLGTVNTEAFF	TGTGCCAGCAGTCTGGGGACAGTGAACACTGAAGCTTTCTTT